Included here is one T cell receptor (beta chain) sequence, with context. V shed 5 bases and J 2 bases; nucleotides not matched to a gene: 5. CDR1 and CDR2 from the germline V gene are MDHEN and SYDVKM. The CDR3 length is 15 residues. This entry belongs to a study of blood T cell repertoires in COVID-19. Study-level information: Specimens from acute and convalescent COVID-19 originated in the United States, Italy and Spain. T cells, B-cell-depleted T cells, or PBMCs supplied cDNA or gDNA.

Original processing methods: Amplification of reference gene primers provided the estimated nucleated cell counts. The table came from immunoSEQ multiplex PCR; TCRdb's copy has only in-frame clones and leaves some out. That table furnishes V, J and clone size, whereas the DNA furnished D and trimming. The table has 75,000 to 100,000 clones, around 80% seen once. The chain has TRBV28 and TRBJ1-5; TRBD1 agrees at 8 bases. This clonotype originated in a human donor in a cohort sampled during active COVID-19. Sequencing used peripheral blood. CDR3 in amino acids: CASSGPGQGNQPQHF. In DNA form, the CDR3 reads TGTGCCAGCAGTGGCCCGGGACAGGGCAATCAGCCCCAGCATTTT.